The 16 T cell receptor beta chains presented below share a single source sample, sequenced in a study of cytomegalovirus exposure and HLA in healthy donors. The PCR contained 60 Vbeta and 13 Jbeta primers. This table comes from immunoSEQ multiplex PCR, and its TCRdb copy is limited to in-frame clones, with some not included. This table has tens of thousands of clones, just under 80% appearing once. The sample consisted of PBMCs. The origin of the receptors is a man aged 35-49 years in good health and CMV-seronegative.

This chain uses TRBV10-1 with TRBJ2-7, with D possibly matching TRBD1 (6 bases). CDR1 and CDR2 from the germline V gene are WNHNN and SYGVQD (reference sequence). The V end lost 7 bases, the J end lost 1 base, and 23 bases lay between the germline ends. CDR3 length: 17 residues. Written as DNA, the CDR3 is TGCGCCAGCATCCTCGAGGTTCGGGGAACAGGGTCCTACGAGCAGTACTTC. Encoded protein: CASILEVRGTGSYEQYF.

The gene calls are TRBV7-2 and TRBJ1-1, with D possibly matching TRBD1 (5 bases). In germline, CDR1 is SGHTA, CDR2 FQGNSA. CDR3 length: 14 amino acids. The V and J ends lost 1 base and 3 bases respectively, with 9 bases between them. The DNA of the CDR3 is TGTGCCAGCAGCTTAGTTTCAGGGTACACTGAAGCTTTCTTT. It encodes CASSLVSGYTEAFF.

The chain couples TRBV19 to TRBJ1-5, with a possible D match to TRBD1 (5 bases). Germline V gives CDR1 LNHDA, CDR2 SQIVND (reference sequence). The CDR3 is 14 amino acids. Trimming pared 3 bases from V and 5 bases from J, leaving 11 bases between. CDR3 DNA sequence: TGTGCCAGTAGTATGGGCCGGGGGGATCAGCCCCAGCATTTT. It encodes CASSMGRGDQPQHF.

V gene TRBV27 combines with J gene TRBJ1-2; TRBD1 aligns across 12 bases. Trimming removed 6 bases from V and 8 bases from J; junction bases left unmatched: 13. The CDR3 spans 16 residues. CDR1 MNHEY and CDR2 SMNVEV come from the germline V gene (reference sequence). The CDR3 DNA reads TGTGCCAGCAGGCCTGCGCCGGGACAGGGGGCCATCGGCTACACCTTC. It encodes CASRPAPGQGAIGYTF.

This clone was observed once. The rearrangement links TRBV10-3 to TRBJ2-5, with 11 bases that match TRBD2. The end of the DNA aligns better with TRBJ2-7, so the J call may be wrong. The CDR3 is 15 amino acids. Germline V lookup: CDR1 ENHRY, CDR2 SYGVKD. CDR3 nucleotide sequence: TGTGCCATCGGGTGGGCTAGCGGGGGGACCTACGAGCAGTACTTC. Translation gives CAIGWASGGTYEQYF.

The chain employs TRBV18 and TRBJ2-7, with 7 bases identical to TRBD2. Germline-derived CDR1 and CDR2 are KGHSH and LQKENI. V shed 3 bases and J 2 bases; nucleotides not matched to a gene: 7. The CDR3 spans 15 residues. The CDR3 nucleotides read TGTGCCAGCTCACCGTCTAGCGGAGGGACCTACGAGCAGTACTTC. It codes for CASSPSSGGTYEQYF.

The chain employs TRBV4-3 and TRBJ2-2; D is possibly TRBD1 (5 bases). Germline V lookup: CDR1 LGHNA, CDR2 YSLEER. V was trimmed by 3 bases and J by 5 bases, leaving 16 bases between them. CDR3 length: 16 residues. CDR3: CASSHGNQGVTGELFF. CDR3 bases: TGCGCCAGCAGCCACGGTAATCAGGGTGTAACCGGGGAGCTGTTTTTT.

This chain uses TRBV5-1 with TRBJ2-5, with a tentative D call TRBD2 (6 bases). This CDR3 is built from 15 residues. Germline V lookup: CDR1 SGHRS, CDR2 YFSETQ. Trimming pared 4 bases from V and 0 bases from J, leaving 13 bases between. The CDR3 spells CASSRTSSNQETQYF. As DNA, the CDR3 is TGCGCCAGCAGCAGAACTAGCAGTAACCAAGAGACCCAGTACTTC.

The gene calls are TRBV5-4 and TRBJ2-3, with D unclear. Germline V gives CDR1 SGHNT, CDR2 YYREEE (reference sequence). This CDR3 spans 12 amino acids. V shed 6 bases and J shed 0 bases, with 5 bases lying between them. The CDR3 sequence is CASKASTDTQYF. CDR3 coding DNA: TGTGCCAGCAAAGCTAGCACAGATACGCAGTATTTT. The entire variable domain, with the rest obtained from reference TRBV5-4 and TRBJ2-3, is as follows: ETGVTQSPTHLIKTRGQQVTLRCSSQSGHNTVSWYQQALGQGPQFIFQYYREEENGRGNFPPRFSGLQFPNYSSELNVNALELDDSALYLCASKASTDTQYFGPGTRLTVL.

The CDR3: CASRLSGSGYYEQYF. CDR3 coding DNA: TGTGCCAGCAGGTTGAGCGGGAGTGGGTACTACGAGCAGTACTTC. The V and J genes are TRBV28 and TRBJ2-7; 8 bases line up with TRBD2. This CDR3 spans 15 amino acids. Germline V gene sequence: CDR1 MDHEN, CDR2 SYDVKM. V shed 6 bases, J shed 3 bases, and the junction held 10 bases outside the gene matches.

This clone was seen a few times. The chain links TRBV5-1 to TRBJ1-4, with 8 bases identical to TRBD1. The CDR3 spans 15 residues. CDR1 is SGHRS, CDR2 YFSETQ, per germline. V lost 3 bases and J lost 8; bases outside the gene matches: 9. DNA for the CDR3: TGCGCCAGCAGCTCGACAGGGGTCGCCGGGGAAAAACTGTTTTTT. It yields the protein CASSSTGVAGEKLFF.

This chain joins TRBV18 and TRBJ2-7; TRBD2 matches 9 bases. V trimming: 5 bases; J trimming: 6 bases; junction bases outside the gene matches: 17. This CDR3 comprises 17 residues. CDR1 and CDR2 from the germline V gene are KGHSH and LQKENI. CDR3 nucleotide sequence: TGTGCCAGCTCATCCAACTTAGCGGGAGTTAACTTGGCCGAGCAGTACTTC. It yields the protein CASSSNLAGVNLAEQYF.

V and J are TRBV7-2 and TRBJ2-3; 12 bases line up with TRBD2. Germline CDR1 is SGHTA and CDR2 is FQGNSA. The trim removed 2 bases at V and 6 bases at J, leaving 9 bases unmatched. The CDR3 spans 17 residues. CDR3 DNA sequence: TGTGCCAGCAGCTTACGCGAGACTAGCGGGAGATTGGATACGCAGTATTTT. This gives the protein CASSLRETSGRLDTQYF.

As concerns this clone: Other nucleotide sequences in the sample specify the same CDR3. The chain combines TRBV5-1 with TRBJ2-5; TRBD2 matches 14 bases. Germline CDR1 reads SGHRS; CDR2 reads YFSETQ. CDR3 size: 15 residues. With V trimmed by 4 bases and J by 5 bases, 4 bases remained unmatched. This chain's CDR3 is CASSRLAGGQETQYF. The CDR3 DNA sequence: TGCGCCAGCAGCAGACTAGCGGGAGGGCAGGAGACCCAGTACTTC.

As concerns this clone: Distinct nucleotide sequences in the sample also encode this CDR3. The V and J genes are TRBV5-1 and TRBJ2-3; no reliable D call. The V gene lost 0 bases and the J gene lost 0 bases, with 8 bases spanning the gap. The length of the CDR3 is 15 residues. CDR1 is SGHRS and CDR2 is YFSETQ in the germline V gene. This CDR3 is CASSLVPSSTDTQYF. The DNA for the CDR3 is TGCGCCAGCAGCTTGGTTCCGAGCAGCACAGATACGCAGTATTTT.

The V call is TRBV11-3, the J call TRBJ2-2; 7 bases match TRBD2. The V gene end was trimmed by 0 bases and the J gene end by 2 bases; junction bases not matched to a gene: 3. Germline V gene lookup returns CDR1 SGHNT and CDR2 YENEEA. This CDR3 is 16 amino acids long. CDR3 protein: CASSLDGGSNTGELFF. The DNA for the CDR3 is TGTGCCAGCAGCTTAGACGGGGGGTCAAACACCGGGGAGCTGTTTTTT.